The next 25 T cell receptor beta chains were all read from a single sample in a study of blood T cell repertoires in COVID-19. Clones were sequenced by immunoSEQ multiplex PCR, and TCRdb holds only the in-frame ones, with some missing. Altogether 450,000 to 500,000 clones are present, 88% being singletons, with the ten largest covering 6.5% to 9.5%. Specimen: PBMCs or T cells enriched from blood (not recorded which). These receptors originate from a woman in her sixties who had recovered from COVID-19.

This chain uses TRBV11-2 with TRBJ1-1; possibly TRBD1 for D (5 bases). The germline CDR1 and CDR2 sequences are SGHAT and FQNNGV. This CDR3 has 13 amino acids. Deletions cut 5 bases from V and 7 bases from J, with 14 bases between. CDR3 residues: CASSLLRTLEAFF. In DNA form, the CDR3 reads TGTGCCAGCAGCCTCCTCCGGACACTTGAAGCTTTCTTT.

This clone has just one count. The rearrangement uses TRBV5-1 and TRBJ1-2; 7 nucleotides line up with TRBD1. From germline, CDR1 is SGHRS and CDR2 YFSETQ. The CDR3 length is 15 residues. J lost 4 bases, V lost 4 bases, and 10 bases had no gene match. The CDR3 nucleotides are TGCGCCAGCAGCCCAGAACCTGGGACAGCCTATGGCTACACCTTC. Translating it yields CASSPEPGTAYGYTF. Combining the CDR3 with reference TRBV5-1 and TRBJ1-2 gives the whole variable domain KAGVTQTPRYLIKTRGQQVTLSCSPISGHRSVSWYQQTPGQGLQFLFEYFSETQRNKGNFPGRFSGRQFSNSRSEMNVSTLELGDSALYLCASSPEPGTAYGYTFGSGTRLTVV.

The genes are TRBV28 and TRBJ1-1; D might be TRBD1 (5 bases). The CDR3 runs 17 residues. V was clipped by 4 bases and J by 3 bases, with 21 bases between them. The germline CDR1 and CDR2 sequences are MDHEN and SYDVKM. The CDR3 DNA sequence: TGTGCCAGCAGTTCCCCACCGGGGGGGTTTGGGGACACTGAAGCTTTCTTT. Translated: CASSSPPGGFGDTEAFF.

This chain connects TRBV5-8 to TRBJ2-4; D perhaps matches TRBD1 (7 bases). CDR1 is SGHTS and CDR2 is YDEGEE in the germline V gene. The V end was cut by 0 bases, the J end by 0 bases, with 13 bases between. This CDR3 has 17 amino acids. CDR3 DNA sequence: TGTGCCAGCAGCTTGGTACAGGGGACTCAAGCCAAAAACATTCAGTACTTC. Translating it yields CASSLVQGTQAKNIQYF. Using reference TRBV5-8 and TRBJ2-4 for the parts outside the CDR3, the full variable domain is EAGVTQSPTHLIKTRGQQATLRCSPISGHTSVYWYQQALGLGLQFLLWYDEGEERNRGNFPPRFSGRQFPNYSSELNVNALELEDSALYLCASSLVQGTQAKNIQYFGAGTRLSVL.

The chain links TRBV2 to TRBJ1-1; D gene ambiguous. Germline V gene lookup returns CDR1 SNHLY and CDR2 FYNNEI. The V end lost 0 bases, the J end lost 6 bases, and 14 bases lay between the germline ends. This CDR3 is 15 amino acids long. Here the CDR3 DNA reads TGTGCCAGCAGTGAAGCGCCGGGGTCTTGGGCTGAAGCTTTCTTT. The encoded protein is CASSEAPGSWAEAFF.

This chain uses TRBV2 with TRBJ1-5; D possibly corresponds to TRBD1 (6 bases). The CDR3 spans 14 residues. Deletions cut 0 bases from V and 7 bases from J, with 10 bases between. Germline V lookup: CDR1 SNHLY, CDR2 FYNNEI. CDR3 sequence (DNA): TGTGCCAGCAGTGAAGCAGTGGGGGCCCAGCCCCAGCATTTT. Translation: CASSEAVGAQPQHF.

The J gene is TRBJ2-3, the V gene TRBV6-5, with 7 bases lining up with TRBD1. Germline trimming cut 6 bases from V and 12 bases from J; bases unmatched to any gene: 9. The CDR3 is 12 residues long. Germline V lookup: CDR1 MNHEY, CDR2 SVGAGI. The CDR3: CASSRRTGEQYF. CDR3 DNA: TGTGCCAGCAGCCGCAGGACAGGAGAACAGTATTTT.

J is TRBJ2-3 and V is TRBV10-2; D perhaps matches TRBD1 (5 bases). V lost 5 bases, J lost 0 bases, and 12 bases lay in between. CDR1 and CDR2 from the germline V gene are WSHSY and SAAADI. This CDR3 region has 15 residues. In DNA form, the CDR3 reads TGCGCCAGCAGTTTGAACGGACATAGCACAGATACGCAGTATTTT. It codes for CASSLNGHSTDTQYF.

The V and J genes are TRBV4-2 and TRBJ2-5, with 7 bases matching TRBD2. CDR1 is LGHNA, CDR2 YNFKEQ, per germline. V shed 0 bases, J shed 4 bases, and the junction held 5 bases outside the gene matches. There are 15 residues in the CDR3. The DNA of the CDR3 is TGTGCCAGCAGCCAAGATGGGGTAGCGGGAGAGACCCAGTACTTC. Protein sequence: CASSQDGVAGETQYF.

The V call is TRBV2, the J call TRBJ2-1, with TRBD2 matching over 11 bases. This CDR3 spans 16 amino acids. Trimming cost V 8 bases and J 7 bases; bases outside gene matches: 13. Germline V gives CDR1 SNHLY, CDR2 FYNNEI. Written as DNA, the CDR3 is TGTGCCAGCGAAGGAACGACTAGCGGGGCGCCGAATGAGCAGTTCTTC. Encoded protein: CASEGTTSGAPNEQFF.

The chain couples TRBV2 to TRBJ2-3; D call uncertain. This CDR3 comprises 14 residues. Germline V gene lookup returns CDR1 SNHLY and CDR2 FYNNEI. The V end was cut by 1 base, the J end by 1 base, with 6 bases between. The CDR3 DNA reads TGTGCCAGCAGTGAAGACCGGGGCACAGATACGCAGTATTTT. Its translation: CASSEDRGTDTQYF.

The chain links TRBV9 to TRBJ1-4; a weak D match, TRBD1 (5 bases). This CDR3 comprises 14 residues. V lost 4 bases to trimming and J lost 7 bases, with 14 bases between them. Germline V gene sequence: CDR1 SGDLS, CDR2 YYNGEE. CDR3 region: CASSPGGEGEKLFF. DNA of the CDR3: TGTGCCAGCAGCCCCGGAGGGGAGGGTGAAAAACTGTTTTTT.

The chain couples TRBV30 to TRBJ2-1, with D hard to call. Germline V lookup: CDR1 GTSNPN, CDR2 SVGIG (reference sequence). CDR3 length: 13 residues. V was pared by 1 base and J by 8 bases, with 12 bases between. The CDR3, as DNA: TGTGCCTGGAGTGCGCAGGTAAGAGATGAGCAGTTCTTC. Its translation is CAWSAQVRDEQFF.

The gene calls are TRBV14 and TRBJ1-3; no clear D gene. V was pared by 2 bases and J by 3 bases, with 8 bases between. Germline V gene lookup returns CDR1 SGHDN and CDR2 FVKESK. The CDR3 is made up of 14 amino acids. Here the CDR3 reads CASSQQDLGNTIYF. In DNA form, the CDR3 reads TGTGCCAGCAGCCAACAGGATCTTGGAAACACCATATATTTT. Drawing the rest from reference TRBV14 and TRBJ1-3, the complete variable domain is EAGVTQFPSHSVIEKGQTVTLRCDPISGHDNLYWYRRVMGKEIKFLLHFVKESKQDESGMPNNRFLAERTGGTYSTLKVQPAELEDSGVYFCASSQQDLGNTIYFGEGSWLTVV.

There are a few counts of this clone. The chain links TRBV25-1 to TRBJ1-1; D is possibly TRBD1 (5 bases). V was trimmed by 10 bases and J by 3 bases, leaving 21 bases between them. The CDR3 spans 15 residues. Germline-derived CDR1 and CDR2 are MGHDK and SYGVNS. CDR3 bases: TGTGCCACCGCAATACTGACAGATCACCACACTGAAGCTTTCTTT. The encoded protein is CATAILTDHHTEAFF.

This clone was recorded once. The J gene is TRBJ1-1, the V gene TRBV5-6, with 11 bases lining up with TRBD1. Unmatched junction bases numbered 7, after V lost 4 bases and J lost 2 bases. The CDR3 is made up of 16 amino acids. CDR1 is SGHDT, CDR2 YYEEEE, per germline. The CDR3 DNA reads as TGTGCCAGCAGCCTAGGACAGGGGGCTGGAAACACTGAAGCTTTCTTT. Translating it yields CASSLGQGAGNTEAFF.

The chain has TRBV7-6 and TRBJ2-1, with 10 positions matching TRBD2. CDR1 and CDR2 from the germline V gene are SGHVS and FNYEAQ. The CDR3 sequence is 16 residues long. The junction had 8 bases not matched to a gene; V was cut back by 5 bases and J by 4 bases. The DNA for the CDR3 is TGTGCCAGCAGCCGACAGGGTAGCGGGGGGTACAATGAGCAGTTCTTC. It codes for CASSRQGSGGYNEQFF.

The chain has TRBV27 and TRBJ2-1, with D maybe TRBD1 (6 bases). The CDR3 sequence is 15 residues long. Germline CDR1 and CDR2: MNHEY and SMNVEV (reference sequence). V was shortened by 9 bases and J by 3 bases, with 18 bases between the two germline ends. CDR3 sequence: CASRRQGMGYNEQFF. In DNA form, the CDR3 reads TGTGCCAGTAGGCGGCAGGGGATGGGCTACAATGAGCAGTTCTTC.

CDR3 in amino acids: CATSDAGALQGKLFF. The CDR3 DNA follows: TGTGCCACCAGTGATGCAGGGGCCCTACAAGGAAAACTGTTTTTT. V usage is TRBV24-1 and J usage is TRBJ1-4; the D gene is possibly TRBD1 (6 bases). CDR3 length: 15 amino acids. Germline V CDR1 and CDR2: KGHDR, SFDVKD. The ends were cut back, 3 bases at V and 10 bases at J, with 17 bases in the middle.

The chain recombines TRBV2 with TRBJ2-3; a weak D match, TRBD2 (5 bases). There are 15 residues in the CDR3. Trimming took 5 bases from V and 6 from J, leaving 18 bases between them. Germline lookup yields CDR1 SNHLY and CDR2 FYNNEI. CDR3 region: CASSPQNLAADTQYF. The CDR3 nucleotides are TGTGCCAGCAGTCCCCAAAACCTAGCCGCGGATACGCAGTATTTT.

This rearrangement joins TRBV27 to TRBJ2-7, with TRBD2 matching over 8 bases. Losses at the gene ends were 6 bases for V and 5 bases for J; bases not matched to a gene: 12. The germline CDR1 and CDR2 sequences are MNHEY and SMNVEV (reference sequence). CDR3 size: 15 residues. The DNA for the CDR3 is TGTGCCAGCAGGAACCTAGCGCGGGGGGACAACGAGCAGTACTTC. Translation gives CASRNLARGDNEQYF.

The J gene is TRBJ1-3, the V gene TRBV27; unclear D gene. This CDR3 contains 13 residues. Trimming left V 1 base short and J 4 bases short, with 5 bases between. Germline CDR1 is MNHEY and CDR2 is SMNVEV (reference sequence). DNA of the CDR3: TGTGCCAGCAGTTTATATCTAGGAAACACCATATATTTT. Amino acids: CASSLYLGNTIYF.

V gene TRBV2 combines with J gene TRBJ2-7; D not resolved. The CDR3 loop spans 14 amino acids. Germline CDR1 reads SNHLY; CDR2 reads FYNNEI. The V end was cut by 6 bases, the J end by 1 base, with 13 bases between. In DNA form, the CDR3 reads TGTGCCAGCAGGACACCCGTCGGTTCCTACGAGCAGTACTTC. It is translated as CASRTPVGSYEQYF. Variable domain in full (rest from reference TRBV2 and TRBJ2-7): EPEVTQTPSHQVTQMGQEVILRCVPISNHLYFYWYRQILGQKVEFLVSFYNNEISEKSEIFDDQFSVERPDGSNFTLKIRSTKLEDSAMYFCASRTPVGSYEQYFGPGTRLTVT.

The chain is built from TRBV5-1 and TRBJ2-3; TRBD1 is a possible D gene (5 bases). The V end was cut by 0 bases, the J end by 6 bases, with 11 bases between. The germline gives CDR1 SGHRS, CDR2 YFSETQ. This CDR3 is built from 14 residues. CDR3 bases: TGCGCCAGCAGCTTGGACCAGGGTGGGGATACGCAGTATTTT. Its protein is CASSLDQGGDTQYF.

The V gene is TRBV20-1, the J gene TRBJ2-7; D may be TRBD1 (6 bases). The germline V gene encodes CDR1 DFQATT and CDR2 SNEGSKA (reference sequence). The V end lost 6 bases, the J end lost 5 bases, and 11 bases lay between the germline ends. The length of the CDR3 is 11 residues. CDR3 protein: CSATGQDEQYF. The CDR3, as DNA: TGCAGTGCCACAGGGCAGGACGAGCAGTACTTC.